The clone carrying this T cell receptor (beta chain) was recorded a few times. Produced via immunoSEQ multiplex PCR; TCRdb's table is partial and in-frame only. The data contain around 32,000 clones, around four fifths of them singletons. This sample was taken from a study of neoadjuvant anti-PD-1 for oral cavity cancer. Time point given: after neoadjuvant nivolumab, at surgical resection. Material: PBMCs, obtained after nivolumab (anti-PD-1) treatment. The TCR originated in a person aged 40 to 85 with oral cavity squamous cell carcinoma.

CDR3 nucleotides: TGCGCCAGCAGGGTAGGGACAGTGCTGAACACTGAAGCTTTCTTT. Amino acid sequence: CASRVGTVLNTEAFF. V and J are TRBV5-1 and TRBJ1-1; 7 nucleotides match TRBD1. The junction had 7 bases not matched to a gene; V was cut back by 5 bases and J by 0 bases. This CDR3 has 15 residues. Germline CDR1 SGHRS, CDR2 YFSETQ.